Listed below are T cell receptor beta chains from one sample, sequenced in a study of blood T cells in healthy people across ages. TCRdb independently ran MiXCR on the 5' RACE reads; one entry per CDR3 protein. The table shows about 730,000 distinct CDR3 sequences, with about 40% occurring only once. Sequences were obtained from blood. The source is a woman in her sixties in good health. The CDR3 runs from the conserved cysteine through the conserved F or W. The D gene is left open where the match is weak. Clone size is given for some rows only: seen once, a few or many times, or a class if the clone is expanded.

>-|-|TRBV27|TRBJ2-1
TGTGCCAGCAGGGGGGTCGGGCTGCGAGGAGTCGATGAGCAGTTCTTC
CASRGVGLRGVDEQFF
>few|-|TRBV25-1|TRBJ1-1
TGTGCCAGCAGTGAAGGGGGCGTCCCCACTGAAGCTTTCTTT
CASSEGGVPTEAFF
>-|-|TRBV3-1|TRBJ2-7
TGTGCCAGCAGCCAAGATCCGGCGGGATTAAGCGAGCAGTACTTC
CASSQDPAGLSEQYF
>many|-|TRBV2|TRBJ2-7
TGTGCCAGCAGTGTGACCTACGAGCAGTACTTC
CASSVTYEQYF
>few|TRBD1|TRBV29-1|TRBJ2-1
TGCAGCGTTTTGCTGACAGGGTACTACAATGAGCAGTTCTTC
CSVLLTGYYNEQFF
>once|TRBD2|TRBV6-1|TRBJ2-2
TGTGCCAGCAGTGGGGGGGGTAGGCCGAACACCGGGGAGCTGTTTTTT
CASSGGGRPNTGELFF
>-|-|TRBV5-1|TRBJ2-3
TGCGCCAGCAGTGCTCCCGATCCAACAGATACGCAGTATTTT
CASSAPDPTDTQYF
>many|-|TRBV9|TRBJ2-7
TGTGCCAGCAGCGTAGAGGCGAGGATATCCTACGAGCAGTACTTC
CASSVEARISYEQYF
>few|-|TRBV21-1|TRBJ2-1
TGTGCCAGCAGCAAATATTCGGGAGGGATAAACAATGAGCAGTTCTTC
CASSKYSGGINNEQFF
>-|-|TRBV29-1|TRBJ2-3
TGCAGCGGGGCACATTTGGATACGCAGTATTTT
CSGAHLDTQYF
>-|TRBD2|TRBV7-2|TRBJ2-7
TGTGCCAGGAGCTTAGGGCGGACTAGCGGGAGCGAGCAGTACTTC
CARSLGRTSGSEQYF
>-|-|TRBV20-1|TRBJ1-5
TGCAGTGCTAGACGGCCTACAGACACTTCGGGTAGCAATCAGCCCCAGCATTTT
CSARRPTDTSGSNQPQHF
>few|-|TRBV14|TRBJ2-2
TGTGCCAGCAGCCAACTCGGGACCGACGACACCGGGGAGCTGTTTTTT
CASSQLGTDDTGELFF
>many|TRBD1|TRBV9|TRBJ2-5
TGTGCCAGCAGCAAATCGGACAGGGGGATTGAGACCCAGTACTTC
CASSKSDRGIETQYF
>once|-|TRBV28|TRBJ2-7
TGTGCCAGCAGTCTAGGTTACGGGCAGCAGTACTTC
CASSLGYGQQYF
>-|TRBD2|TRBV2|TRBJ2-3
TGTGCCAGCAGTGGAGGGACTAGCGCGCACACAGATACGCAGTATTTT
CASSGGTSAHTDTQYF
>few|-|TRBV6-2/TRBV6-3|TRBJ1-5
TGTGCCAGCAGTTATAGCAGGCCACCCAATCAGCCCCAGCATTTT
CASSYSRPPNQPQHF
>-|-|TRBV20-1|TRBJ2-1
TGCAGTGCCGCCGAGACTATCCAGTTCTTC
CSAAETIQFF
>-|-|TRBV25-1|TRBJ1-4
TGTGCCAGCAGTGAGCCAGGGTACGATGAAAAACTGTTTTTT
CASSEPGYDEKLFF
>-|TRBD1|TRBV4-2|TRBJ2-7
TGTGCCAGCAGCGAGAGGACAGGGGGAGACGAGCAGTACTTC
CASSERTGGDEQYF
>few|-|TRBV20-1|TRBJ1-2
TGCAGTGCCCCTACGGGGGCAGGGGCCTTTAACTATGGCTACACCTTC
CSAPTGAGAFNYGYTF
>many|TRBD1|TRBV10-3|TRBJ2-7
TGTGCCATCAGCGACAGGGGGCAAGAAAACGAGCAGTACTTC
CAISDRGQENEQYF
>-|TRBD2|TRBV9|TRBJ2-3
TGTGCCAGCAGCGTAGGGGCGGGAGGCTCAGATACGCAGTATTTT
CASSVGAGGSDTQYF
>-|-|TRBV9|TRBJ2-3
TGTGCCAGCAGCGTAGGGGGGGCAAGTCGGAATACGCAGTATTTT
CASSVGGASRNTQYF
>once|-|TRBV5-1|TRBJ2-7
TGCGCCAGCAGCTTTGGGCCGTTAGACGAGCAGTACTTC
CASSFGPLDEQYF
>-|-|TRBV3-1|TRBJ2-4
TGTGCCAGCAGCCAAAGGGACGGCGAGTACTTC
CASSQRDGEYF
>few|TRBD1|TRBV12-3/TRBV12-4|TRBJ2-7
TGTGCCAGCAGGTACGACAGGGCTGGCGAGCAGTACTTC
CASRYDRAGEQYF
>-|-|TRBV6-1|TRBJ2-2
TGTGCCAGCAGTGAAGTCCTCCGGGGATGGGACACCGGGGAGCTGTTTTTT
CASSEVLRGWDTGELFF
>few|-|TRBV28|TRBJ2-7
TGTGCCAGCAGTTTAGGAGGCGGAACTTTTGTCGAGCAGTACTTC
CASSLGGGTFVEQYF
>few|TRBD1|TRBV6-5|TRBJ1-2
TGTGCCAGCAGTTACTCTCCGGGACAGGGTTTGGGCTACACCTTC
CASSYSPGQGLGYTF
>-|TRBD1|TRBV5-1|TRBJ1-2
TGCGCCAGCAGCACCGAGGACAGGGGGCGCCGCGGGAGCTACACCTTC
CASSTEDRGRRGSYTF
>-|-|TRBV25-1|TRBJ1-2
TGTGCCAGCAGTGACGCGGACCGTTATGAGGGTGGCTACACCTTC
CASSDADRYEGGYTF
>-|-|TRBV12-3/TRBV12-4|TRBJ2-5
TGCGCCAGCAGTTTGGAGGTTGAGGGGGGGTACTTC
CASSLEVEGGYF
>-|-|TRBV6-4|TRBJ2-1
TGTGCCAGCAGTGACTCGGCACTACAGTACAATGAGCAGTTCTTC
CASSDSALQYNEQFF
>-|TRBD2|TRBV18|TRBJ2-3
TGTGCCAGCTCAAGCTCGACTAGCGGGTGGTCGGATACGCAGTATTTT
CASSSSTSGWSDTQYF
>-|TRBD2|TRBV20-1|TRBJ2-1
TGCAGTGCTAGAGGAAGCCCTCAAGGCGGGAGGGCTTACAATGAGCAGTTCTTC
CSARGSPQGGRAYNEQFF
>-|-|TRBV10-3|TRBJ2-2
TGTGCCATCAAAGGACAGAACACCGGGGAGCTGTTTTTT
CAIKGQNTGELFF
>few|TRBD2|TRBV18|TRBJ2-7
TGTGCCAGCTCACTCACTAGCGGGAGTACCCACGAGCAGTACTTC
CASSLTSGSTHEQYF
>-|-|TRBV11-2|TRBJ2-1
TGTGCCAGCAGCTTCAGTAGCTCCTACGATGAGCAGTTCTTC
CASSFSSSYDEQFF